These T cell receptor beta chains were read from a single sample in a study of OX40 agonist ivuxolimab in advanced cancers. TCRdb's copy holds only in-frame clones and misses some; the assay was immunoSEQ multiplex PCR. Among tens of thousands of clones listed, roughly 80% were seen once. The sequences come from CD4+ or CD8+ T cells sorted from blood, collected in a trial of the OX40 agonist ivuxolimab. The receptors derive from an adult with an advanced solid tumor such as melanoma, head and neck, liver or kidney cancer. Both conserved end residues are part of each CDR3. D genes are given only for firm matches. Some rows mark clone size as missing; the rest say once, few, many or name a class of expanded clone.

>.|once|TRBJ1-3|15|TRBV5-1
CASSLAERSWSPIYF
TGCGCCAGCAGCTTGGCGGAGAGGTCTTGGAGCCCCATATATTTT
>TRBD1|.|TRBJ2-3|18|TRBV5-5
CASSLFGQGARVTDTQYF
TGTGCCAGCAGCTTGTTCGGACAGGGGGCGCGGGTCACAGATACGCAGTATTTT
>.|.|TRBJ1-5|13|TRBV18
CASSSNVNQPQHF
TGTGCCAGCTCATCGAATGTCAATCAGCCCCAGCATTTT
>.|.|TRBJ2-5|14|TRBV7-9
CASSIGGLQETQYF
TGTGCCAGCAGCATAGGGGGACTACAAGAGACCCAGTACTTC
>.|few|TRBJ1-6|13|TRBV14
CASSQVSGSPLHF
TGTGCCAGCAGCCAAGTATCCGGTTCACCCCTCCACTTT
>.|.|TRBJ2-1|11|TRBV5-6
CASSLFNEQFF
TGTGCCAGCAGCTTGTTCAATGAGCAGTTCTTC
>.|few|TRBJ1-1|14|TRBV4-2
CASSQELGLTEAFF
TGTGCCAGCAGCCAAGAATTGGGTTTGACTGAAGCTTTCTTT
>.|once|TRBJ1-2|16|TRBV4-1
CASSQEASQSRYGYTF
TGCGCCAGCAGCCAAGAGGCCTCACAGAGTCGCTATGGCTACACCTTC
>.|.|TRBJ1-1|12|TRBV30
CAWSVGGGKAFF
TGTGCCTGGAGTGTTGGTGGAGGAAAGGCTTTCTTT
>TRBD1|once|TRBJ2-3|15|TRBV15
CATSRERWTGDTQYF
TGTGCCACCAGCAGAGAACGCTGGACAGGCGATACGCAGTATTTT
>.|once|TRBJ2-1|15|TRBV5-1
CASSLGISSYNEQFF
TGCGCCAGCAGCTTGGGCATCAGCTCCTACAATGAGCAGTTCTTC
>.|.|TRBJ1-3|15|TRBV7-2
CASSFDSASGNTIYF
TGTGCCAGCAGCTTCGACAGTGCCTCTGGAAACACCATATATTTT
>TRBD1|.|TRBJ2-3|14|TRBV18
CASSPRQGRNTQYF
TGTGCCAGCTCACCGCGACAGGGTAGGAATACGCAGTATTTT